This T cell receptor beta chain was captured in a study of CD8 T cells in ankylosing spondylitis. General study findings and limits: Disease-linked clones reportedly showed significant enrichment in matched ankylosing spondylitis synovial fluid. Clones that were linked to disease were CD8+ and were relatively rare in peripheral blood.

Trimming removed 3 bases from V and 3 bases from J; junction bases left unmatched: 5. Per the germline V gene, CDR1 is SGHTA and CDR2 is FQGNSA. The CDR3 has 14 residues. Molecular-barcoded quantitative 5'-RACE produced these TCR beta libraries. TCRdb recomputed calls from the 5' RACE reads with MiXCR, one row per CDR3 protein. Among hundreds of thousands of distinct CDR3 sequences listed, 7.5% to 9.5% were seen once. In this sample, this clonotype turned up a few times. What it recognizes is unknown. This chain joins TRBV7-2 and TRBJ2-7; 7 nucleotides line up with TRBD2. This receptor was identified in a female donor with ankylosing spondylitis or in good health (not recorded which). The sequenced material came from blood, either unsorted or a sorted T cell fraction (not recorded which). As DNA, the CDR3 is TGTGCCAGCAGCTTGCACGGGAGGTTCTACGAGCAGTACTTC. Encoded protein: CASSLHGRFYEQYF.